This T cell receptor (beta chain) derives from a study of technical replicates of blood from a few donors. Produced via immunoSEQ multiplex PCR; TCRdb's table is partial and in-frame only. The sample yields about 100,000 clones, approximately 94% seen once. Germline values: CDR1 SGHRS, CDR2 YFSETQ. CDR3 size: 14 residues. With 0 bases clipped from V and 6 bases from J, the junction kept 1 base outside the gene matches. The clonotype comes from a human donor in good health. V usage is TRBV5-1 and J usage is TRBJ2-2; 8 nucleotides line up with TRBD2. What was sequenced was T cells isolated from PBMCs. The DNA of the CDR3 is TGCGCCAGCAGCTTGGAAGCGGGAGCCGGGGAGCTGTTTTTT. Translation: CASSLEAGAGELFF.